This T cell receptor beta chain was recorded in a study of shared clonotypes between healthy human individuals. Study-wide context: The plates for each donor numbered three CD4 naive, three CD4 memory, two CD8 naive and one CD8 memory. General observations from the study: Enrolling few donors narrowed the genetic and exposure-history diversity that was represented.

As concerns this clone: As yet, its antigen is unknown.

CDR1 and CDR2 (germline): LNHDA, SQIVND (reference sequence). The V gene lost 5 bases and the J gene lost 6 bases, with 20 bases spanning the gap. This CDR3 has 16 amino acids. Method: immunoSEQ multiplex PCR; TCRdb's copy keeps in-frame clones and lacks some. The table has about 1.5 million clones, roughly 96% seen once. This chain links TRBV19 with TRBJ1-5; no reliable D call. This clonotype originated in a man under 40 in good health. Specimen: naive CD4+ T cells sorted from blood. The subset denotes: CD45RA+ positively selected. CDR3 region: CASSVSQGLLVQPQHF. DNA of the CDR3: TGTGCCAGTAGTGTGTCACAAGGACTGCTAGTTCAGCCCCAGCATTTT.